This TCR beta chain was captured in a study of blood T cell repertoires in COVID-19. About the study: Some COVID-19 samples were acute and others convalescent; all came from the United States, Italy and Spain. Sample material is recorded as cDNA or gDNA derived from T cells, B-cell-depleted T cells, or PBMCs.

Original handling: Reference gene primer amplification yielded estimated nucleated cell counts. This table comes from immunoSEQ multiplex PCR, and its TCRdb copy is limited to in-frame clones, with some not included. The V and J calls and clone size were taken over from that table, and D and trimming were inferred from the DNA. The sample holds 140,000 to 150,000 clones, around 87% seen once. The V and J ends lost 3 bases and 9 bases respectively, with 12 bases between them. This CDR3 is built from 13 residues. This chain connects TRBV12-3 or TRBV12-4 to TRBJ1-5; D is perhaps TRBD1 (5 bases). The material sequenced was peripheral blood. This TCR came from a man aged 50-60 years who had recovered from COVID-19. CDR3 sequence reads: CASSLNSQGPQHF. CDR3 DNA: TGTGCCAGCAGTTTGAACAGCCAGGGGCCCCAGCATTTT.